This entry features one T cell receptor (beta chain) sequence. This clonotype has at least ten counts. The specificity of this receptor is unknown. Base qualities are not provided; no much larger clone lies one nucleotide away. The data are from a study of T-cell reconstitution after alpha-beta-depleted transplantation in children (dated by TCRdb to about 2016). Concerning the study at large: The study quantitatively tracked T-cell immune reconstitution after TCRalphabeta/CD19-depleted allogeneic hematopoietic cell transplantation in children using TCR repertoire profiling.

Based on the germline V gene, the CDR1 and CDR2 sequences are SQVTM and ANQGSEA. The V and J ends are trimmed by 7 bases and 1 base, leaving 16 bases between them. There are 15 amino acids in the CDR3, from cysteine to phenylalanine inclusive. The read is trimmed to its CDR3 DNA, 45 bases read in frame from base 1. The protocol used for the library was PCR. TCRdb names Illumina HiSeq 2500 as the instrument used. TCR library preparation used molecular barcoding, with unique molecular identifiers applied to normalize quantification of the TCRbeta repertoire. TCRdb trimmed public reads at Q25 via fastp, called clones via MiXCR and kept in-frame beta chains. CDR3 protein sequences are deduplicated, and each keeps its most common genes and DNA. The sample table records more than 90,000 distinct CDR3 sequences; 7% to 9% of these occur just once. Approximately 7.2% of the sample goes to the ten largest clones.

The sequence is built from TRBV29-1 and TRBJ2-2, with TRBD1 as a weak D call on 6 bases. This receptor was identified in a human donor who donated a stem cell graft to a child with congenital amegakaryocytic thrombocytopenia. The specimen comprised PBMCs from the stem cell graft donor, sampled from the stem cell graft. The CDR3 protein sequence reads: CSAGTGHRNTGELFF. The DNA reads as follows: TGCAGCGCGGGAACGGGACACCGGAACACCGGGGAGCTGTTTTTT.